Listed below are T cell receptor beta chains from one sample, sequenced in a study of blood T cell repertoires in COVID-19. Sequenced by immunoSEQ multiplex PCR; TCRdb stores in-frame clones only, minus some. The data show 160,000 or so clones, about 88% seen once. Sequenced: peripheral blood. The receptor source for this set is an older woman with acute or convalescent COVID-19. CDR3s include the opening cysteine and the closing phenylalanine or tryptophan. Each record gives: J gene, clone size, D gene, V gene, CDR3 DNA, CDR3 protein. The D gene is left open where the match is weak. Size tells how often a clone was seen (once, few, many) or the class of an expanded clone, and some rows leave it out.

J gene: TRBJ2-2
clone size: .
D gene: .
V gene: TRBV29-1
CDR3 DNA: TGCAGCGTCGCCAGACAGAACACCGGGGAGCTGTTTTTT
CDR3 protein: CSVARQNTGELFF

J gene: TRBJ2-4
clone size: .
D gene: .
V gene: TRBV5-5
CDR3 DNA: TGTGCCAGCAGCTTGGCGTGGGAGAATGTAGCCAAAAACATTCAGTACTTC
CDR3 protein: CASSLAWENVAKNIQYF

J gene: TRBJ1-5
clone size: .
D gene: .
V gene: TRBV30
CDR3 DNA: TGTGCCTGGAGTGTACAGGGCAGTCAGCCCCAGCATTTT
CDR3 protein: CAWSVQGSQPQHF

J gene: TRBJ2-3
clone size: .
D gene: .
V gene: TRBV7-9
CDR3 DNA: TGTGCCAGCAGCCTCCGCCCAGAAGATACGCAGTATTTT
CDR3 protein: CASSLRPEDTQYF

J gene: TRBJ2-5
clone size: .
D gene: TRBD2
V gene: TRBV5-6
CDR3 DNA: TGTGCCAGCAGCTTCGGACGGGCGGGGGGGACCCAGTACTTC
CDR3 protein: CASSFGRAGGTQYF

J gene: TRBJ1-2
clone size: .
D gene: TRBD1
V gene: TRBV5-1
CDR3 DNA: TGCGCCAGCAGCGAAACAGGGGCCAGCTATGGCTACACCTTC
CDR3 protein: CASSETGASYGYTF

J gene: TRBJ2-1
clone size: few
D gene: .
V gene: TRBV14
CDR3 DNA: TGTGCCAGCAGCAAAGACATCAATGAGCAGTTCTTC
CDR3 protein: CASSKDINEQFF

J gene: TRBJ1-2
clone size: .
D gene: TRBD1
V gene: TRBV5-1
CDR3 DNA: TGCGCCAGCAGCGGCCGGGACAGTAACTATGGCTACACCTTC
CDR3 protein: CASSGRDSNYGYTF

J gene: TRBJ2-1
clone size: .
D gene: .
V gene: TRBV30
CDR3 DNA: TGTGCCTGGAGCAGGGGTAGCTTTATGGAGCAGTTCTTC
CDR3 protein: CAWSRGSFMEQFF

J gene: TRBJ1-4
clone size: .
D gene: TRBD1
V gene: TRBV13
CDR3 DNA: TGTGCCAGCAGCTTACATGGGACAGGGGGGGAAAAACTGTTTTTT
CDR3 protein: CASSLHGTGGEKLFF

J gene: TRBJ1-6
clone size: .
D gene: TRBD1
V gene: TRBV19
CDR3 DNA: TGTGCCAGTAGCAAGGGACAGGGGTCGGGTTCACCCCTCCACTTT
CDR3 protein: CASSKGQGSGSPLHF

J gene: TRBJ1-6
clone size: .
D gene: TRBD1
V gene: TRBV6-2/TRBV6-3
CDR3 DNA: TGTGCCAGCAGTTACCTTCCGGGACAGGGGGCTGGATCACCCCTCCACTTT
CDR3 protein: CASSYLPGQGAGSPLHF

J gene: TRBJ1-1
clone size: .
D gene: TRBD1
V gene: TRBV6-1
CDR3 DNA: TGTGCCAGCAGGCTGGGACAGGGTAATACTGAAGCTTTCTTT
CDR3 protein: CASRLGQGNTEAFF

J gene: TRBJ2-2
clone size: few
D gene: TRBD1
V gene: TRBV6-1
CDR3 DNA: TGTGCCAGCAGTGCCATGGGCAGGGGGCGCGGCACCGGGGAGCTGTTTTTT
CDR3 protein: CASSAMGRGRGTGELFF

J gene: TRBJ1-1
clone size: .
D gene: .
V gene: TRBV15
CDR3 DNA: TGTGCCACCAGCAGAGGTCAAGGGGTTGGTACTGAAGCTTTCTTT
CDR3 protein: CATSRGQGVGTEAFF

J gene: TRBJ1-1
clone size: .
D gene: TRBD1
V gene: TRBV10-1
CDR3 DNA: TGCGCCAGCAGTGAGTCCATTTTCCCCGGGACAGGTCTTGAAGCTTTCTTT
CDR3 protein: CASSESIFPGTGLEAFF

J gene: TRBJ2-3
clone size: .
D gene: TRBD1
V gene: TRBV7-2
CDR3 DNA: TGTGCCAGCAGCGCGGGACAGGGTGGGGATACGCAGTATTTT
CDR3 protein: CASSAGQGGDTQYF

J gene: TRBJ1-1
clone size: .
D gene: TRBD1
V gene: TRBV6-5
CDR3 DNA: TGTGCCAGCAGTTACCGGACAGGGTACACTGAAGCTTTCTTT
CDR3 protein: CASSYRTGYTEAFF

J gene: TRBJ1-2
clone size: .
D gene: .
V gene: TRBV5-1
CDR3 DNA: TGCGCCAGCAGCCCCGACTACTATGGCTACACCTTC
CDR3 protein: CASSPDYYGYTF

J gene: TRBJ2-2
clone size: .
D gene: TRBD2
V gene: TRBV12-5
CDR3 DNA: TGTGCTAGTGGTTTGACCCGGACTAGCGCGAACACCGGGGAGCTGTTTTTT
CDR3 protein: CASGLTRTSANTGELFF

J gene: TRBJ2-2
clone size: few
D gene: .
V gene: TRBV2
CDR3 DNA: TGTGCCAGCAGGGCCCCAAGGGACACTAGGAACACCGGGGAGCTGTTTTTT
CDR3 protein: CASRAPRDTRNTGELFF

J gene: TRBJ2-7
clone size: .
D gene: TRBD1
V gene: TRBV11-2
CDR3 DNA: TGTGCCAGCAGCGGGACAGTTAGCTCCTACGAGCAGTACTTC
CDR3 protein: CASSGTVSSYEQYF

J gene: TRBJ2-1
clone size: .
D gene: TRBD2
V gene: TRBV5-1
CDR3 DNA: TGCGCCAGCAGCTTGGTCAGCGGGGCCAATGAGCAGTTCTTC
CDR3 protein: CASSLVSGANEQFF

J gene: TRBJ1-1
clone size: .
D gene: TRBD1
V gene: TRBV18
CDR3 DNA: TGTGCCAGCTCACCCCAGAAGGCGCAGGGGGCTAATACTGAAGCTTTCTTT
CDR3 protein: CASSPQKAQGANTEAFF

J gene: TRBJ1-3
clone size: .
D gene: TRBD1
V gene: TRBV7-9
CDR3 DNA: TGTGCCAGCGCCGGGACAGCGGTGGACACCATATATTTT
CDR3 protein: CASAGTAVDTIYF

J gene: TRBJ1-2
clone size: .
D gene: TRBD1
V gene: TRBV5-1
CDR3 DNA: TGCGCCAGCAGCTCTGGACAGGGGCAGAATCCTTACTATGGCTACACCTTC
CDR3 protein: CASSSGQGQNPYYGYTF

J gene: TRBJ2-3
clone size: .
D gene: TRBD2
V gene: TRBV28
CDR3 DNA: TGTGCCAGCAGCTACACTAGCGGGGGGATTCGAAGCACAGATACGCAGTATTTT
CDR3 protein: CASSYTSGGIRSTDTQYF

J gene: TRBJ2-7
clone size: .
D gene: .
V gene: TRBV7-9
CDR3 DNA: TGTGCCAGCAGCTTAGTCGTAACTACAGGGATCGGGACCTACGAGCAGTACTTC
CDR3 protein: CASSLVVTTGIGTYEQYF

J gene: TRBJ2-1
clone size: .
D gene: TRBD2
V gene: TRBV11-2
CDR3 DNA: TGTGCCAGCAGCTCCCCGCGGGTAGCGGGCGGGTCCTACAATGAGCAGTTCTTC
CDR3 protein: CASSSPRVAGGSYNEQFF

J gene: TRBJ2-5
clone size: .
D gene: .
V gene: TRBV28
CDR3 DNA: TGTGCCAGCAGACCTAACTCCGGGGGCCAAGAGACCCAGTACTTC
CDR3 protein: CASRPNSGGQETQYF

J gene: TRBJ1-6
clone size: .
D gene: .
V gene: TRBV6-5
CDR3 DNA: TGTGCCAGCAGTTACGGGCTGGATAATTCACCCCTCCACTTT
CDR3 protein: CASSYGLDNSPLHF

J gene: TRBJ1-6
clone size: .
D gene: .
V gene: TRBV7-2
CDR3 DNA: TGTGCCAGCAGCTTAGGGGGCCGGGTTAATTCACCCCTCCACTTT
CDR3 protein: CASSLGGRVNSPLHF

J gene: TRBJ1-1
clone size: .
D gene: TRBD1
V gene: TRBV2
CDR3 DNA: TGTGCCAGCCGAAGGGACAGGCAATACACTGAAGCTTTCTTT
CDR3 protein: CASRRDRQYTEAFF

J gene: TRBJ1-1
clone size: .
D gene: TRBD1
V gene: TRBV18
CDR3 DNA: TGTGCCAGCTCACCAATGGGACAGGGATCGCTCACTGAAGCTTTCTTT
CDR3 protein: CASSPMGQGSLTEAFF

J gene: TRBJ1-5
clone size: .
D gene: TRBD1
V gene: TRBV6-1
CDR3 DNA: TGTGCCAGCAGTGTGGGCAGGGGGTTGAGCAATCAGCCCCAGCATTTT
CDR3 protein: CASSVGRGLSNQPQHF

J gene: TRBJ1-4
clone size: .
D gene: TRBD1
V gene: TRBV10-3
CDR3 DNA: TGTGCCATCAGTGAGTTCTCTGGGACAGTCAATGAAAAACTGTTTTTT
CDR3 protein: CAISEFSGTVNEKLFF

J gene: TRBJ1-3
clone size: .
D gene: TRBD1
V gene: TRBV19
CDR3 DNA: TGTGCCAGTGGAGAGACAGGGGTCTCTGGAAACACCATATATTTT
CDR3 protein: CASGETGVSGNTIYF

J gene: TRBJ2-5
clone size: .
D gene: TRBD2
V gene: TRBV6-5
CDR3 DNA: TGTGCCAGCAGTTACTCGGGTCAGGGAGGGGAGACCCAGTACTTC
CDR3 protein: CASSYSGQGGETQYF

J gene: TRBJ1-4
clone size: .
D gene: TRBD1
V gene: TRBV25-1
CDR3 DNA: TGTGCCAGTGGGGACTCGGGACAGCCTAATGAAAAACTGTTTTTT
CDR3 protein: CASGDSGQPNEKLFF

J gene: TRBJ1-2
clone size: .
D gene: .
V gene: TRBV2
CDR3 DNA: TGTGCCAGCAGTGAAACGGGGATTTACTATGGCTACACCTTC
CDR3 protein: CASSETGIYYGYTF

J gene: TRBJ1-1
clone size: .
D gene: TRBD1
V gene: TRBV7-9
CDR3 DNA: TGTGCCAGCAGCCGAGACAGGGCGGGGACTGAAGCTTTCTTT
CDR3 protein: CASSRDRAGTEAFF

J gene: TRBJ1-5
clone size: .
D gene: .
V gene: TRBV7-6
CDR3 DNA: TGTGCCAGCAGCAAAGGGGTCGGGAGAGGGAATCAGCCCCAGCATTTT
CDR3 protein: CASSKGVGRGNQPQHF